This T cell receptor beta chain was documented in a study of cytomegalovirus exposure and HLA in healthy donors. CDR3 length equals 14 residues. CDR1 SQVTM and CDR2 ANQGSEA come from the germline V gene. With V trimmed by 4 bases and J by 6 bases, 4 bases remained unmatched. Study results and limitations: In a later analysis, specific HLA alleles were associated with under 20,000 TCR beta sequences at a 0.05 false discovery rate. With DRB1 most and HLA-C fewest, TCR association rates differed between HLA loci in a later analysis. Reported findings show TCR beta sequences accurately forecast HLA-A and HLA-B alleles in most subjects. Reports described diagnosis of cytomegalovirus status by the classifier as highly specific and sensitive.

PCR involved 60 Vbeta and 13 Jbeta primers. Profiling relied on immunoSEQ multiplex PCR, and the TCRdb table lists in-frame clones only, not all of them. The data contain 100,000 to 150,000 clones, about 86% of them singletons. This clone came up once. The antigen is undetermined. Sequencing was carried out using PBMCs. V gene TRBV29-1 combines with J gene TRBJ1-5, with 12 bases lining up with TRBD1. The clonotype originates from a man aged 18 to 30 in good health and CMV-seronegative. Written as DNA, the CDR3 is TGCAGCGTTGGGGGGACAGGGGGCGGTCAGCCCCAGCATTTT. Translated: CSVGGTGGGQPQHF.